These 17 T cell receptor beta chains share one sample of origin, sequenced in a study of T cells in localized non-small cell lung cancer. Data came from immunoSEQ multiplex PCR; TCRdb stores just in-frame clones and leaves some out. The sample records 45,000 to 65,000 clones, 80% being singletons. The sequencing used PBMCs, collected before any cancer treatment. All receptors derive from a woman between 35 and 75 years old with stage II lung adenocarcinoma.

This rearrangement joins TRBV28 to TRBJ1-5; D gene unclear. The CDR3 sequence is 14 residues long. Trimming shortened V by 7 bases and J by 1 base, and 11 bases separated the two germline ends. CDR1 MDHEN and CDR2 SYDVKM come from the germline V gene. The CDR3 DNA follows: TGTGCCAGCACCCGGTACGGAAGCAATCAGCCCCAGCATTTT. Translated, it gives CASTRYGSNQPQHF.

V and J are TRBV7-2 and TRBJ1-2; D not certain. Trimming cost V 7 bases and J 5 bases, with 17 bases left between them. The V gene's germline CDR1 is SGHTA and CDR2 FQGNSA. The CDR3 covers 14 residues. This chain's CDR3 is CASKWAAVGYGYTF. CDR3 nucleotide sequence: TGTGCCAGCAAATGGGCGGCGGTGGGGTATGGCTACACCTTC.

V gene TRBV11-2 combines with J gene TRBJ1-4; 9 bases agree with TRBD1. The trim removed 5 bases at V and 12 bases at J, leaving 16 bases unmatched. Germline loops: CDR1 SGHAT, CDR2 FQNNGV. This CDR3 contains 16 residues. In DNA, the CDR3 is TGTGCCAGCAGCCACCCCGCGGGACAGGGCCAAGCGCAACTGTTTTTT. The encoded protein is CASSHPAGQGQAQLFF.

The CDR3 bases are TGTGCCAGCAGTGAATCCTTCAGGGGGCGCCTCAATGAGCAGTTCTTC. It encodes CASSESFRGRLNEQFF. V usage is TRBV25-1 and J usage is TRBJ2-1, with 8 bases matching TRBD1. This CDR3 is 16 amino acids long. Looked up from germline, CDR1 is MGHDK and CDR2 is SYGVNS. V was pared by 1 base and J by 6 bases, with 8 bases of the junction left unmatched.

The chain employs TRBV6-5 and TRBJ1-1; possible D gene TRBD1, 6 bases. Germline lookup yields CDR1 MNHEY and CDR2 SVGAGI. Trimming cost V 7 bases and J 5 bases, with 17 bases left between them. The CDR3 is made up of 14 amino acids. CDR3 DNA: TGTGCCAGCACTTTACGGGGGGGCAGAACTGAAGCTTTCTTT. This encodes CASTLRGGRTEAFF.

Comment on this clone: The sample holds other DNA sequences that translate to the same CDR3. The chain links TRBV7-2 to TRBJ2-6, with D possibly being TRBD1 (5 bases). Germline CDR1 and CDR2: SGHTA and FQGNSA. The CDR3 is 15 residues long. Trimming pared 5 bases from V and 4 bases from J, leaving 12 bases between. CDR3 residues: CASSLRAAGANVLTF. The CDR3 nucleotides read TGTGCCAGCAGCCTCAGGGCAGCCGGGGCCAACGTCCTGACTTTC.

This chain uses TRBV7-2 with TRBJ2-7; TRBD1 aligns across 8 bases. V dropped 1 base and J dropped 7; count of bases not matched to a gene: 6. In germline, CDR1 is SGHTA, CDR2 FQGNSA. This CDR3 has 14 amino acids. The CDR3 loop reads CASSLDRTGREQYF. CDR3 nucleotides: TGTGCCAGCAGCTTAGATCGGACAGGGCGTGAGCAGTACTTC.

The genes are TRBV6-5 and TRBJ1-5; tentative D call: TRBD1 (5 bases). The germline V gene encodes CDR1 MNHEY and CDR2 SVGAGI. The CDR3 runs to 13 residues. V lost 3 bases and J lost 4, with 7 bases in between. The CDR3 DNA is TGTGCCAGCAGTTATGGGGCAAATCAGCCCCAGCATTTT. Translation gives CASSYGANQPQHF.

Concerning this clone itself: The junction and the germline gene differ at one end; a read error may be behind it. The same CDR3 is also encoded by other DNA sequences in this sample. CDR3 residues: CASSGLAGGDTQYF. CDR3 nucleotide sequence: TGTGCCAGTAGTGGACTAGCGGGGGGAGATACGCAGTATTTT. This sequence joins TRBV6-4 and TRBJ2-3; TRBD2 matches 14 bases. This CDR3 is built from 14 residues. CDR1 and CDR2 (germline): MRHNA, SNTAGT.

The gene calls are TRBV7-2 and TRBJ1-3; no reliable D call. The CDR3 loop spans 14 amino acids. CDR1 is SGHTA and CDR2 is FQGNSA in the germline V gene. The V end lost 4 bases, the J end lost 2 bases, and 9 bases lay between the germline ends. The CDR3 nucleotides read TGTGCCAGCAGCTCCGAAGGCCCTGGAAACACCATATATTTT. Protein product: CASSSEGPGNTIYF.

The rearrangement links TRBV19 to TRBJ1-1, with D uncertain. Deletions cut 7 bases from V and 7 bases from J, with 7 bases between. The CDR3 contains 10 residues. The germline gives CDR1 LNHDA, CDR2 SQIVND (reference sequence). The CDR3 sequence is CASMHSEAFF. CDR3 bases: TGTGCCAGTATGCACAGTGAAGCTTTCTTT.

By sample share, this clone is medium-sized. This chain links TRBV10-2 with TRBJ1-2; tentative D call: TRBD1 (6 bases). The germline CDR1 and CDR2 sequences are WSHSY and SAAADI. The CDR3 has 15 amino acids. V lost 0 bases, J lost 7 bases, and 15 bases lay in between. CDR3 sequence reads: CASSESPQGYLGYTF. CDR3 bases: TGCGCCAGCAGTGAGTCACCTCAGGGGTATCTTGGCTACACCTTC.

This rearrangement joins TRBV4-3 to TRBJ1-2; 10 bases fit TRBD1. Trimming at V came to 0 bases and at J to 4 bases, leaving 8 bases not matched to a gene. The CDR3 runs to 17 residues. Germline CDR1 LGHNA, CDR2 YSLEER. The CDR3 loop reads CASSQDLGTGVFYGYTF. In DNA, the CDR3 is TGCGCCAGCAGCCAAGATTTAGGGACAGGGGTGTTCTATGGCTACACCTTC.

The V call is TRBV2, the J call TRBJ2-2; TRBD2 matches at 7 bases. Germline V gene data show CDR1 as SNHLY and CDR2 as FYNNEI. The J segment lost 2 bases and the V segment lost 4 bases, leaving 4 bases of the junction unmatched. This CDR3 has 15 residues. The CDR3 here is CASSVRLANTGELFF. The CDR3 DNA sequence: TGTGCCAGCAGTGTAAGACTAGCCAACACCGGGGAGCTGTTTTTT.

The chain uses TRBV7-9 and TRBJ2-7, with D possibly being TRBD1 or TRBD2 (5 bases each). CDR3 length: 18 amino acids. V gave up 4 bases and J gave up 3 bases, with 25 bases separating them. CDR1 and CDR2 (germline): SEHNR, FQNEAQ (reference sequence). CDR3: CASSSHSGTAERVYEQYF. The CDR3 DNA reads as TGTGCCAGCAGCTCCCACTCCGGGACGGCCGAAAGGGTCTACGAGCAGTACTTC. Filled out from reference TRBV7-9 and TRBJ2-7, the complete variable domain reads DTGVSQNPRHKITKRGQNVTFRCDPISEHNRLYWYRQTLGQGPEFLTYFQNEAQLEKSRLLSDRFSAERPKGSFSTLEIQRTEQGDSAMYLCASSSHSGTAERVYEQYFGPGTRLTVT.

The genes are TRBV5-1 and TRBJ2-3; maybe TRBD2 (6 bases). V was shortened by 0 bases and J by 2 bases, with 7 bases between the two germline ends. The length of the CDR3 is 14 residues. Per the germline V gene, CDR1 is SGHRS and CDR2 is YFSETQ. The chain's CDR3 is CASSLGDFTDTQYF. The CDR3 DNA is TGCGCCAGCAGCTTGGGGGACTTCACAGATACGCAGTATTTT.

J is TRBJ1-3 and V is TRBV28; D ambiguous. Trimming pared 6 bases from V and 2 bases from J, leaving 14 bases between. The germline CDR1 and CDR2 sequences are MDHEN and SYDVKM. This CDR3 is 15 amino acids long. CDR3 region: CASSRNIGAGNTIYF. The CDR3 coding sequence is TGTGCCAGCAGCCGAAACATCGGGGCTGGAAACACCATATATTTT.